This T cell receptor (beta chain) was identified during a study of blood T cell repertoires in COVID-19. All enrollees were about 18 to 95 years old and from some 24 US areas. In this sample, this clone turned up once. Unmatched junction bases numbered 5, after V lost 0 bases and J lost 4 bases. This CDR3 is built from 16 residues. Per germline, CDR1 LGHDT and CDR2 YNNKEL (reference sequence). Some clones are missing from TCRdb's copy, which holds only in-frame ones; the method was immunoSEQ multiplex PCR. The data hold 250,000 to 300,000 clones, with more than 75% observed a single time. The chain joins TRBV3-1 (or the pseudogene TRBV3-2) to TRBJ2-5; 10 positions agree with TRBD2. The receptor was isolated from a woman aged 45-65 years who had been exposed to COVID-19. Specimen: PBMCs or T cells enriched from blood (not recorded which). CDR3 DNA: TGTGCCAGCAGCCAAGATGGAGCGGGGGGGCGAGAGACCCAGTACTTC. Translating gives CASSQDGAGGRETQYF.